This T cell receptor (beta chain) was identified during a study of technical replicates of blood from several donors. Assay: immunoSEQ multiplex PCR; the TCRdb copy retains only in-frame clones and omits some. The table has about 83,000 clones, 90% to 95% seen once; the top ten hold roughly 0.4%. This clone has only one observation. CDR1 is MNHEY and CDR2 is SMNVEV in the germline V gene (reference sequence). Trimming at V came to 2 bases and at J to 3 bases, leaving 8 bases not matched to a gene. The CDR3 has 17 amino acids. The sequence was obtained from a human donor in good health. Specimen: T cells isolated from PBMCs. The chain combines TRBV27 with TRBJ2-1, with 9 positions matching TRBD1. In DNA form, the CDR3 reads TGTGCCAGCAGTTTACGGTGGGGACAGGGTTACTACAATGAGCAGTTCTTC. Its translation is CASSLRWGQGYYNEQFF.